This T cell receptor beta chain emerged from a study of T cells in Graves' hyperthyroidism and ophthalmopathy. Across the study: At the time of initial diagnosis and before any treatment, peripheral blood was collected. Whole-study findings and limits: From stable hyperthyroidism, ophthalmopathy was separated by a 13 V-J model.

On the basis of clinical symptoms, serum thyroxine and TRAb, thyroid ultrasound and orbital computed tomography, diagnoses were made. Comment on this clonotype: Its antigen is not known.

The CDR3 is 16 residues long. The V segment lost 5 bases and the J segment 3 bases; nucleotides outside the gene matches: 7. CDR1 is LNHDA, CDR2 SQIVND, per germline (reference sequence). The TCR beta CDR3 regions underwent amplification using RNA transcripts as the source. A first-round RT-PCR of the TCR CDR3 used the HTBI primer set. TCRdb independently ran MiXCR on the multiplex PCR reads; one entry per CDR3 protein. The data show hundreds of thousands of distinct CDR3 sequences, 11% to 15% seen once. The rearrangement links TRBV19 to TRBJ1-5; 10 positions agree with TRBD1. The sample was blood. The receptor comes from a woman in her 30s with Graves' hyperthyroidism that later progressed to Graves' ophthalmopathy. The CDR3 coding sequence is TGTGCCAGTAGTGGACAGGGGGGAAGAGACAATCAGCCCCAGCATTTT. The encoded protein is CASSGQGGRDNQPQHF.